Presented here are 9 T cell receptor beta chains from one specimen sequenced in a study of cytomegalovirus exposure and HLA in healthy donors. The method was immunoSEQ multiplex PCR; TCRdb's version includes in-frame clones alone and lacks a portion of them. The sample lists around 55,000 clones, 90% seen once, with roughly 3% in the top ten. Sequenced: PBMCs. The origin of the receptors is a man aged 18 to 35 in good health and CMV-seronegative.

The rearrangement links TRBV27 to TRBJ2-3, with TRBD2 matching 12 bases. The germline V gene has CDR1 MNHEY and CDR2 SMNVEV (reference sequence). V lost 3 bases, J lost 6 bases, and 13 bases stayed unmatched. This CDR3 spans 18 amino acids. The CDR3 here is CASSFKTSGSYYPDTQYF. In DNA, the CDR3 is TGTGCCAGCAGTTTTAAGACTAGCGGGAGCTATTATCCCGATACGCAGTATTTT.

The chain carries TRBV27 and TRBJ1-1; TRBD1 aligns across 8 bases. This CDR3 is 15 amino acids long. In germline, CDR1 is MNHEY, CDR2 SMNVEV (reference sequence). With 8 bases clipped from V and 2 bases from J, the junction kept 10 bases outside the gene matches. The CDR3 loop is CASQDRVAVNTEAFF. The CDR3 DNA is TGTGCCAGCCAGGACAGGGTGGCCGTAAACACTGAAGCTTTCTTT.

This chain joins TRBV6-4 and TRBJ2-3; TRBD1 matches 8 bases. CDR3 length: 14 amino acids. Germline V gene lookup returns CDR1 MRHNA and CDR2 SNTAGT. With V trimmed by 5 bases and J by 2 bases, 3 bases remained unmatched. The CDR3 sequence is CASSLGQDTDTQYF. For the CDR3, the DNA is TGTGCCAGCAGTCTGGGACAGGACACAGATACGCAGTATTTT.

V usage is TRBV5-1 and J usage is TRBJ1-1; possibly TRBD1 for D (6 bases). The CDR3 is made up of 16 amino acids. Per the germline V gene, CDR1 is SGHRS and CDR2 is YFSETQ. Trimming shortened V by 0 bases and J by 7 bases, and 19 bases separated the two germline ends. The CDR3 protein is CASSLALRGGGGEAFF. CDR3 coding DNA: TGCGCCAGCAGCTTGGCCTTGCGAGGGGGGGGTGGTGAAGCTTTCTTT.

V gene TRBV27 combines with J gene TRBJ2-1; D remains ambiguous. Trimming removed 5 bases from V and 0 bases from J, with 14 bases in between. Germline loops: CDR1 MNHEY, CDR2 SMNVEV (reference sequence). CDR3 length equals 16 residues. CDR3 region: CASSPTRQSSYNEQFF. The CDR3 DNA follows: TGTGCCAGCAGTCCAACGAGGCAAAGCTCCTACAATGAGCAGTTCTTC.

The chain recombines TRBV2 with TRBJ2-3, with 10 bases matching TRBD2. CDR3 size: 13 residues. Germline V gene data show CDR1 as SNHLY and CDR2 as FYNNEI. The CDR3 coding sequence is TGTGCTCCTAGCGGGAGAGGTACAGATACGCAGTATTTT. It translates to CAPSGRGTDTQYF.

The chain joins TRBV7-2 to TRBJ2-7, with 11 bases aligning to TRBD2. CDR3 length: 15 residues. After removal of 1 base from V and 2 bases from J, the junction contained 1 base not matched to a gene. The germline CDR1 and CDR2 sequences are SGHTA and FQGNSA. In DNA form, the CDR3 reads TGTGCCAGCAGCTTAGGACTAGCGGGACCCTACGAGCAGTACTTC. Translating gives CASSLGLAGPYEQYF.

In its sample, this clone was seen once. The CDR3 DNA is TGTGCCACCAGAGAGGGCGCACAAGAGACCCAGTACTTC. Its protein product is CATREGAQETQYF. The chain is built from TRBV15 and TRBJ2-5, with a tentative D call TRBD2 (5 bases). Germline CDR1 is LNHNV and CDR2 is YYDKDF (reference sequence). The CDR3 runs to 13 residues. V was cut by 6 bases and J by 2 bases, with 10 bases left in between.

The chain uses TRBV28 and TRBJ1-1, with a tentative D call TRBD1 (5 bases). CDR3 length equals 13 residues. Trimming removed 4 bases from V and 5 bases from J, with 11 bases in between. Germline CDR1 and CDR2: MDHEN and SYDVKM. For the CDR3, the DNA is TGTGCCAGCAGTTCCAGGGAGGGGACTGAAGCTTTCTTT. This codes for CASSSREGTEAFF.